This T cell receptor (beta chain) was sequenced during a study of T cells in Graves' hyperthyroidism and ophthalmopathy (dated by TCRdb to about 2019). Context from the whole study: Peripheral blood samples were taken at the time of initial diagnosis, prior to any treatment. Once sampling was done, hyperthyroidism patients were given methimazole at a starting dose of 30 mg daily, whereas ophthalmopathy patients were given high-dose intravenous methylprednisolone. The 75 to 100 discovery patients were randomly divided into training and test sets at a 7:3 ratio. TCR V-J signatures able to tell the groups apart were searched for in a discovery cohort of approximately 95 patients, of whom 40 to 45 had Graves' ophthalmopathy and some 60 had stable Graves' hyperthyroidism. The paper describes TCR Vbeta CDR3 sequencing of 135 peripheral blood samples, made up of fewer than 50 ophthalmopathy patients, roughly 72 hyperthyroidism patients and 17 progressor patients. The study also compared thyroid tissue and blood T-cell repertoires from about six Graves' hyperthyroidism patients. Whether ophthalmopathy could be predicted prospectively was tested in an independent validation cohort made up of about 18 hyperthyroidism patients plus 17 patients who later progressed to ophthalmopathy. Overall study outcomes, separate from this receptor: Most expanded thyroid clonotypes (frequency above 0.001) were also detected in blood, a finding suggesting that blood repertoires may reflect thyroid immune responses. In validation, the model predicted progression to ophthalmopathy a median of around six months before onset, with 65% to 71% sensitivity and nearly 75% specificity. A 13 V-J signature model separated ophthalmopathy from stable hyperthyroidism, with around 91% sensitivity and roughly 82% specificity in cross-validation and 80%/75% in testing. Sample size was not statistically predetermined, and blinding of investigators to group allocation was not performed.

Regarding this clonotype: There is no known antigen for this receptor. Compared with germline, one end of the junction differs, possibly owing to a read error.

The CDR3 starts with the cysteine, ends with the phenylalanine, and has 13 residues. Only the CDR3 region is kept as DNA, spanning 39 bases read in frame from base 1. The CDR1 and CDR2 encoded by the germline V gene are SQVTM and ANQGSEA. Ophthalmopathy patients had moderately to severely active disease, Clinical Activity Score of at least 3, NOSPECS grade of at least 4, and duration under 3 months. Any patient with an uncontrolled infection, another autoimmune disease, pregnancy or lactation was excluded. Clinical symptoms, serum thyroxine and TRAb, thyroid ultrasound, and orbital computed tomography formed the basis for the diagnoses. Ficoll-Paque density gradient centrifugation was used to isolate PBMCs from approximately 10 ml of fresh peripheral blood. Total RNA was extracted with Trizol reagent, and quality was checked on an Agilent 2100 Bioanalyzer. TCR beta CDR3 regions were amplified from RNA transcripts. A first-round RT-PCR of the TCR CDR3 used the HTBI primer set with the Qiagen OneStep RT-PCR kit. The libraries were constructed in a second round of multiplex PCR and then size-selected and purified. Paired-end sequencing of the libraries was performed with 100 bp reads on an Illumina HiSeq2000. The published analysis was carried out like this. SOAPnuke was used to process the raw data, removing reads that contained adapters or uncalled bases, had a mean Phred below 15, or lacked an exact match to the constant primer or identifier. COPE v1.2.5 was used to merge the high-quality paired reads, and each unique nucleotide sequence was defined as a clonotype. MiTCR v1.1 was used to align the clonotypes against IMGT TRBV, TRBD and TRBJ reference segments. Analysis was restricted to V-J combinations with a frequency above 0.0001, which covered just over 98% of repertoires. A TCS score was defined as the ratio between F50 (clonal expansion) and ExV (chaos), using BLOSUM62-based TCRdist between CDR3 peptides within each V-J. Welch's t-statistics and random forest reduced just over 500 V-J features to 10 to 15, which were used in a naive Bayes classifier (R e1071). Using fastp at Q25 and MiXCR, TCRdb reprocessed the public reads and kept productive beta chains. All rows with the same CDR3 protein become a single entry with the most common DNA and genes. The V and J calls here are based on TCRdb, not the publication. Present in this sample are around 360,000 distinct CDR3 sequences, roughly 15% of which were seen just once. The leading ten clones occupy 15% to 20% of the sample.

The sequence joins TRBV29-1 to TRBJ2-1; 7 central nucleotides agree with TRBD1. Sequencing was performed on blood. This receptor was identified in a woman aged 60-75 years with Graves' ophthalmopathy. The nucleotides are TGCAGCGTTCGGGACAGCTCCTACAATGAGCGGTTCTTC. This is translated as CSVRDSSYNERFF.